This passage covers 13 T cell receptor beta chains from one sample sequenced in a study of early T cells in non-severe SARS-CoV-2 infection. TCRdb reanalysed the 5' RACE reads using MiXCR and keeps one entry per CDR3 protein. Here the sample spans about 54,000 distinct CDR3 sequences, about 6.1% being singletons. The sample here was whole blood, taken at baseline. The receptors here all came from an adult who was a healthcare worker with PCR-confirmed SARS-CoV-2 infection or an uninfected control (not recorded which).

At least ten counts were recorded for this clonotype. The chain carries TRBV20-1 and TRBJ2-1; 7 bases agree with TRBD1. There are 17 residues in the CDR3. From germline, CDR1 is DFQATT and CDR2 SNEGSKA (reference sequence). V lost 0 bases to trimming and J lost 0 bases; unmatched junction nucleotides: 8. CDR3 sequence reads: CSARESYRGSSYNEQFF. Here the CDR3 DNA reads TGCAGTGCTAGAGAATCATACAGGGGAAGCTCCTACAATGAGCAGTTCTTC.

The table lists this clonotype with many counts. V gene TRBV19 combines with J gene TRBJ1-2; no reliable D call. The CDR3 has 14 residues. The germline V gene encodes CDR1 LNHDA and CDR2 SQIVND (reference sequence). Trimming shortened V by 3 bases and J by 7 bases, and 15 bases separated the two germline ends. CDR3 nucleotide sequence: TGTGCCAGTAGTATCGCCGGGAACAGAGTTGGCTACACCTTC. It yields the protein CASSIAGNRVGYTF.

This clonotype was picked up many times. The junction and the germline gene differ at one end; a read error may be behind it. The rearrangement joins TRBV7-7 to TRBJ2-2, with a tentative D call TRBD1 (5 bases). CDR1 is SSHAT, CDR2 FNYEAQ, per germline (reference sequence). The CDR3 spans 15 residues. Here the CDR3 reads CASSFARAGTGELFF. CDR3 DNA sequence: TGTGCTAGCAGCTTCGCCAGGGCCGGCACCGGGGAGCTGTTTTTT.

J is TRBJ2-1 and V is TRBV27, with D perhaps matching TRBD2 (5 bases). The CDR3 has 15 amino acids. V lost 6 bases and J lost 2, with 14 bases in between. Looked up from germline, CDR1 is MNHEY and CDR2 is SMNVEV (reference sequence). The CDR3 here is CASSPGIVPYNEQFF. The CDR3 DNA reads TGTGCCAGCAGCCCCGGGATAGTTCCCTACAATGAGCAGTTCTTC.

This clonotype was seen only a few times. The chain joins TRBV7-9 to TRBJ2-3; no reliable D call. The V end was cut by 1 base, the J end by 9 bases, with 11 bases between. The CDR3 has 13 residues. CDR1 and CDR2 from the germline V gene are SEHNR and FQNEAQ (reference sequence). CDR3 nucleotide sequence: TGTGCCAGCAGCTTAGTCAGAGAGAGGACGCAGTATTTT. Amino acid sequence: CASSLVRERTQYF.

This clonotype has a handful of counts. V usage is TRBV30 and J usage is TRBJ2-3, with 15 bases aligning to TRBD2. The CDR3 runs to 16 residues. CDR1 is GTSNPN and CDR2 is SVGIG in the germline V gene (reference sequence). The V and J ends lost 3 bases and 5 bases, in that order; junction bases with no gene match: 6. The CDR3 DNA reads TGTGCCTGGAGCGGGACTAGCGGGGGGCAAAGAGATACGCAGTATTTT. Encoded protein: CAWSGTSGGQRDTQYF.

V usage is TRBV19 and J usage is TRBJ2-1; possibly TRBD2 for D (7 bases). The germline CDR1 and CDR2 sequences are LNHDA and SQIVND (reference sequence). Trimming stripped 9 bases from V and 1 base from J, with 13 bases between. The CDR3 length is 14 residues. CDR3 amino acids: CASCRGASYNEQFF. CDR3 DNA: TGTGCCAGCTGCCGGGGGGCTTCCTACAATGAGCAGTTCTTC. The full variable domain, completed using reference TRBV19 and TRBJ2-1, is DGGITQSPKYLFRKEGQNVTLSCEQNLNHDAMYWYRQDPGQGLRLIYYSQIVNDFQKGDIAEGYSVSREKKESFPLTVTSAQKNPTAFYLCASCRGASYNEQFFGPGTRLTVL.

This clonotype has ten or more counts. This sequence joins TRBV27 and TRBJ2-7; D remains unclear. Deletions cut 4 bases from V and 12 bases from J, with 4 bases between. The CDR3 is 8 residues long. Germline V gives CDR1 MNHEY, CDR2 SMNVEV (reference sequence). DNA for the CDR3: TGTGCCAGCAGTTACCGGTACTTC. It encodes CASSYRYF.

This chain joins TRBV25-1 and TRBJ1-5; no clear D gene. Trimming took off 4 bases at V and 9 bases at J, with 10 bases between the two ends. The length of the CDR3 is 12 residues. CDR1 and CDR2 from the germline V gene are MGHDK and SYGVNS. The CDR3 sequence is CASSGGLRPQHF. CDR3 DNA: TGTGCCAGCAGTGGCGGGTTGCGGCCCCAGCATTTT. Looking up the rest from reference TRBV25-1 and TRBJ1-5 gives the full variable domain: EADIYQTPRYLVIGTGKKITLECSQTMGHDKMYWYQQDPGMELHLIHYSYGVNSTEKGDLSSESTVSRIRTEHFPLTLESARPSHTSQYLCASSGGLRPQHFGDGTRLSIL.

This clonotype was detected many times. V gene TRBV10-3 combines with J gene TRBJ1-4; possible D gene TRBD1, 5 bases. Germline lookup yields CDR1 ENHRY and CDR2 SYGVKD. V lost 0 bases and J 6 bases, leaving 8 bases between the germline ends. The CDR3 sequence is 14 residues long. The chain's CDR3 is CAISESEGDEKLFF. The CDR3 DNA reads as TGTGCCATCAGTGAGTCGGAAGGGGATGAAAAACTGTTTTTT.

There are many counts of this clonotype. V and J are TRBV7-2 and TRBJ2-1; 8 bases line up with TRBD2. CDR3 length: 16 amino acids. Germline CDR1 and CDR2: SGHTA and FQGNSA. After removal of 1 base from V and 4 bases from J, the junction contained 6 bases not matched to a gene. CDR3 nucleotides: TGTGCCAGCAGCTTAGGGAGAGCGGGGGATTACAATGAGCAGTTCTTC. Encoded protein: CASSLGRAGDYNEQFF. Based on the CDR3 plus reference TRBV7-2 and TRBJ2-1, the full variable domain is GAGVSQSPSNKVTEKGKDVELRCDPISGHTALYWYRQSLGQGLEFLIYFQGNSAPDKSGLPSDRFSAERTGGSVSTLTIQRTQQEDSAVYLCASSLGRAGDYNEQFFGPGTRLTVL.

V usage is TRBV29-1 and J usage is TRBJ2-3, with D perhaps assigned TRBD1 or TRBD2 (5 bases each). The CDR3 extends over 13 amino acids. The germline gives CDR1 SQVTM, CDR2 ANQGSEA. V was cut by 3 bases and J by 5 bases, with 12 bases left in between. The CDR3 reads CSVDGVGGDTQYF. The CDR3, as DNA: TGCAGCGTTGATGGTGTTGGGGGAGATACGCAGTATTTT.

This clonotype was detected a few times. The chain links TRBV29-1 to TRBJ2-7, with D possibly matching TRBD1 (6 bases). The germline gives CDR1 SQVTM, CDR2 ANQGSEA. This CDR3 comprises 14 residues. The V and J ends lost 6 bases and 4 bases respectively, with 19 bases between them. Here the CDR3 DNA reads TGCAGCGTAGCCGGGACGATGGGGGCTTACGAGCAGTACTTC. It translates to CSVAGTMGAYEQYF.